One T cell receptor beta chain is described in this entry. Its target is unknown. This sample is part of a study of cytomegalovirus exposure and HLA in healthy donors. Study-wide results and limits: About 87% or about 30% of the time was how often most TCR beta V segments were productive, according to an earlier analysis.

The PCR had 60 Vbeta and 13 Jbeta primers. The table came from immunoSEQ multiplex PCR; TCRdb's copy has only in-frame clones and leaves some out. The table lists 100,000 or so clones, over 75% of them singletons. V dropped 6 bases and J dropped 1 base, with 10 bases sitting between them. Germline V gene lookup returns CDR1 MNHNS and CDR2 SASEGT. The CDR3 is 15 amino acids. V and J are TRBV6-1 and TRBJ2-6; D remains ambiguous. Sequences were obtained from PBMCs. The TCR sequence derives from a man aged 25-45 years in good health and CMV-seronegative. The CDR3 is CASSTSTSGANVLTF. The CDR3 bases are TGTGCCAGCAGCACTTCAACTTCTGGGGCCAACGTCCTGACTTTC.